Detailed here is one TCR beta chain. These data are taken from a study of blood T cell repertoires in COVID-19. Study overall: Acute and convalescent COVID-19 specimens originated in the United States, Italy and Spain.

This table comes from immunoSEQ multiplex PCR, and its TCRdb copy is limited to in-frame clones, with some not included. The table lists about 250,000 clones, around 91% of them singletons. The germline V and J ends were trimmed by 0 bases and 8 bases, with 16 bases remaining between them. This CDR3 has 15 amino acids. Germline lookup yields CDR1 SEHNR and CDR2 FQNEAQ (reference sequence). The chain recombines TRBV7-9 with TRBJ1-2; D not certain. Material for sequencing was PBMCs or T cells enriched from blood (not recorded which). The source of this sequence is a young woman who had recovered from COVID-19. CDR3 DNA sequence: TGTGCCAGCAGCTTAGCCCGACCGGGGTGGCAGGGCTACACCTTC. Amino acids: CASSLARPGWQGYTF.